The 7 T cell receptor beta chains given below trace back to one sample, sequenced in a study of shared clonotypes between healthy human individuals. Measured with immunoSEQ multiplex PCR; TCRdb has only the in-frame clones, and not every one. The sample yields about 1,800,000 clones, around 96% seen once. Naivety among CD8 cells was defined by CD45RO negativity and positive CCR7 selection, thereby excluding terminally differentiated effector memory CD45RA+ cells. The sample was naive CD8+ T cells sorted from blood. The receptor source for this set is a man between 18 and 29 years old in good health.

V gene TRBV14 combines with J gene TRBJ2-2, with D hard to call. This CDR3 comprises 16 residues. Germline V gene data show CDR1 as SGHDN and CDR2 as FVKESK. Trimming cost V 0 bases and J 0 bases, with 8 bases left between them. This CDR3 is CASSQDPGANTGELFF. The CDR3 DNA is TGTGCCAGCAGCCAAGATCCCGGCGCGAACACCGGGGAGCTGTTTTTT. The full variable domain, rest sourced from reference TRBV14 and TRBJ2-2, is EAGVTQFPSHSVIEKGQTVTLRCDPISGHDNLYWYRRVMGKEIKFLLHFVKESKQDESGMPNNRFLAERTGGTYSTLKVQPAELEDSGVYFCASSQDPGANTGELFFGEGSRLTVL.

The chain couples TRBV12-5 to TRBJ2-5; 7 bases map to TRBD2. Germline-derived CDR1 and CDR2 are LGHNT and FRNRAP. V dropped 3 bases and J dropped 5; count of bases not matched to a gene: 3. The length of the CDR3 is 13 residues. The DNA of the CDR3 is TGTGCTAGTGGTTTATACGGGAGGGAGACCCAGTACTTC. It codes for CASGLYGRETQYF.

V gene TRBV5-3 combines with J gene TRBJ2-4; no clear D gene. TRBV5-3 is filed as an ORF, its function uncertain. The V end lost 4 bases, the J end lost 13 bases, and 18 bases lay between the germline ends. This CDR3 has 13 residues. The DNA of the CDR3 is TGTGCCAGAAGCCAGAAAAATAGCACGTTACAGTACTTC. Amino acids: CARSQKNSTLQYF.

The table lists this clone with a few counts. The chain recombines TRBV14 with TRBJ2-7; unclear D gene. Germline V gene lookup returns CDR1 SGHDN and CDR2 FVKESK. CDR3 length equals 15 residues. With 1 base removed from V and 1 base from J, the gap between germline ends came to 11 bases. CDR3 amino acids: CASSQAWPASYEQYF. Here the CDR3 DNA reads TGTGCCAGCAGCCAAGCCTGGCCAGCTTCCTACGAGCAGTACTTC. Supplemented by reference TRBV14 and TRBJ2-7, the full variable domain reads EAGVTQFPSHSVIEKGQTVTLRCDPISGHDNLYWYRRVMGKEIKFLLHFVKESKQDESGMPNNRFLAERTGGTYSTLKVQPAELEDSGVYFCASSQAWPASYEQYFGPGTRLTVT.

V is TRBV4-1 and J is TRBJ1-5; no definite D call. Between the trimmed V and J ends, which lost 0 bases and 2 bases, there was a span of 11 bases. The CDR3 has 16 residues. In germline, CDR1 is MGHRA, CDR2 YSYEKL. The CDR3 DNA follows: TGCGCCAGCAGCCAAGAAGACTCCCGGGGCAATCAGCCCCAGCATTTT. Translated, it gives CASSQEDSRGNQPQHF.

The CDR3 loop reads CASAGYQETQYF. CDR3 DNA: TGTGCCAGCGCGGGCTACCAAGAGACCCAGTACTTC. V is TRBV27 and J is TRBJ2-5; D might be TRBD2 (5 bases). The CDR3 extends over 12 amino acids. Germline V gene data show CDR1 as MNHEY and CDR2 as SMNVEV (reference sequence). The V end was cut by 8 bases, the J end by 0 bases, with 7 bases between.

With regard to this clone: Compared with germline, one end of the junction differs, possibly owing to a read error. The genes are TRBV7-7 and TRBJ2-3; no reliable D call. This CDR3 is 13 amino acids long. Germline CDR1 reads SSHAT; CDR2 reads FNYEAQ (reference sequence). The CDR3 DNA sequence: TGTGCTAGCAGCTTAGAGGTCGCAGATACGCAGTATTTT. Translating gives CASSLEVADTQYF. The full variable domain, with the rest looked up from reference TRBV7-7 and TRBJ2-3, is GAGVSQSPRYKVTKRGQDVTLRCDPISSHATLYWYQQALGQGPEFLTYFNYEAQPDKSGLPSDRFSAERPEGSISTLTIQRTEQRDSAMYRCASSLEVADTQYFGPGTRLTVL.